This T cell receptor (beta chain) is from a study of blood T cell repertoires in COVID-19. Study-wide background: T cells, B-cell-depleted T cells, or PBMCs supplied cDNA or gDNA.

In the original processing: Reference gene primer amplification in the assay estimated nucleated cell counts. Clones were read by immunoSEQ multiplex PCR, and TCRdb kept only the in-frame ones, dropping some. D and trimming were read from the DNA, whereas the V and J calls and clone size are those reported in that table. The sample shows about 360,000 clones, about 87% of them seen only once. The CDR3 extends over 16 amino acids. V gave up 3 bases and J gave up 0 bases, with 14 bases separating them. Germline V gene sequence: CDR1 KGHSH, CDR2 LQKENI. Sequenced input: peripheral blood. The TCR sequence derives from a human donor in a cohort sampled during active COVID-19. This chain joins TRBV18 and TRBJ2-5; perhaps TRBD2 as D (6 bases). The CDR3 coding sequence is TGTGCCAGCTCACCTATAAGCGGGCTGTACCAAGAGACCCAGTACTTC. Translation gives CASSPISGLYQETQYF.